A selection of T cell receptor beta chains follows, all from one sample in a study of shared clonotypes between healthy human individuals. Produced via immunoSEQ multiplex PCR; TCRdb's table is partial and in-frame only. Of 2 million to 2.5 million clones listed, 85% to 95% are singletons. The specimen sequenced was naive CD4+ T cells sorted from blood. The receptors derive from a man aged 18 to 29 in good health. CDR3s include the opening cysteine and the closing phenylalanine or tryptophan.

V gene: TRBV5-6; CDR3 protein: CASSLRSWGSNQETQYF
V gene: TRBV5-1; CDR3 protein: CASSADRVFGYTF
V gene: TRBV10-2; CDR3 protein: CASMAGISYEQYF
V gene: TRBV5-1; CDR3 protein: CASSLEGNEKLFF
V gene: TRBV19; CDR3 protein: CASSPHDLGGWEPQHF
V gene: TRBV4-1; CDR3 protein: CASSPREGLYGYTF
V gene: TRBV28; CDR3 protein: CASKRPGPSNYGYTF
V gene: TRBV9; CDR3 protein: CASSIQTGYADTQYF
V gene: TRBV29-1; CDR3 protein: CSVGPGSNYGYTF
V gene: TRBV19; CDR3 protein: CASTKGTGANTGELFF
V gene: TRBV29-1; CDR3 protein: CSVPGNGSVRLKSQYF
V gene: TRBV19; CDR3 protein: CASSPGQGNTGELFF
V gene: TRBV6-1; CDR3 protein: CASSEGAIGSPLHF
V gene: TRBV7-2; CDR3 protein: CASSSLVGSYEQYF
V gene: TRBV2; CDR3 protein: CASRGAGGGLAEQYF
V gene: TRBV5-6; CDR3 protein: CASSLDPLAGGLETQYF
V gene: TRBV6-5; CDR3 protein: CASSSHRVRETQYF
V gene: TRBV6-5; CDR3 protein: CASSLRTGAGNEQFF
V gene: TRBV5-1; CDR3 protein: CASSFYGLGDYEQYF
V gene: TRBV4-1; CDR3 protein: CASRDRPGADTQYF
V gene: TRBV30; CDR3 protein: CAWTDVNTEAFF
V gene: TRBV9; CDR3 protein: CASSTNPTGIGELFF
V gene: TRBV5-1; CDR3 protein: CASSFLAGSYNEQFF
V gene: TRBV6-1; CDR3 protein: CASTDRADNYGYTF
V gene: TRBV28; CDR3 protein: CASRGREAAEAFF
V gene: TRBV28; CDR3 protein: CASRSRMDEQYF
V gene: TRBV5-1; CDR3 protein: CASSRGQGQETQYF
V gene: TRBV11-2; CDR3 protein: CASSLEGGQGYSGYTF
V gene: TRBV28; CDR3 protein: CASYSGTGGLREQYF
V gene: TRBV2; CDR3 protein: CASNSVNTEAFF
V gene: TRBV19; CDR3 protein: CASSKGWDRAYEQYF
V gene: TRBV30; CDR3 protein: CAWSSTAAGYQETQYF
V gene: TRBV30; CDR3 protein: CAWNSGGEQYF
V gene: TRBV6-5; CDR3 protein: CASSPLTTSSETQYF
V gene: TRBV19; CDR3 protein: CASSRIRDSAPYEQYF
V gene: TRBV10-3; CDR3 protein: CAIRSQLGDGYEQYF
V gene: TRBV7-9; CDR3 protein: CASSTLGRQGSSYNEQFF
V gene: TRBV4-1; CDR3 protein: CASSQVLASSGNTIYF
V gene: TRBV10-3; CDR3 protein: CAINYTTGGKSSGNTIYF
V gene: TRBV7-9; CDR3 protein: CASSLAGTSTDTQYF
V gene: TRBV15; CDR3 protein: CATSSPGTTYPTDTQYF
V gene: TRBV5-1; CDR3 protein: CASSPPNSGGATEKLFF
V gene: TRBV2; CDR3 protein: CASSERSEAFF
V gene: TRBV28; CDR3 protein: CAIRDRDEKLFF
V gene: TRBV7-2; CDR3 protein: CASSFANEKLFF
V gene: TRBV6-1; CDR3 protein: CAGQGQGGSPLHF
V gene: TRBV6-5; CDR3 protein: CASTVGAGNTIYF
V gene: TRBV30; CDR3 protein: CAWGTGRYNSPLHF
V gene: TRBV11-2; CDR3 protein: CASSLTSGITGELFF